Presented here are 11 T cell receptor beta chains from one specimen sequenced in a study of siplizumab effects on memory and regulatory T cells. Repertoires were generated with immunoSEQ multiplex PCR, while TCRdb's copy carries only in-frame clones and drops some. The sample contains tens of thousands of clones, around 92% of which appear only once. Sequencing was done on a sample of naive CD4+ T cells sorted from blood. The receptor source for this set is a human donor in good health.

DNA of the CDR3: TGCGCCAGCAGCCCCTGGGACAGGATCACAGATACGCAGTATTTT. It is translated as CASSPWDRITDTQYF. The chain recombines TRBV5-1 with TRBJ2-3, with 8 positions matching TRBD1. The length of the CDR3 is 15 residues. From germline, CDR1 is SGHRS and CDR2 YFSETQ. The V and J ends lost 4 bases and 2 bases, in that order; junction bases with no gene match: 6.

The chain combines TRBV7-9 with TRBJ2-3; 7 positions match TRBD2. The CDR3 is 15 residues long. V lost 3 bases, J lost 5 bases, and 8 bases stayed unmatched. CDR1 SEHNR and CDR2 FQNEAQ come from the germline V gene (reference sequence). The CDR3 here is CASSFLRGDGDTQYF. CDR3 coding DNA: TGTGCCAGCAGCTTCCTCCGGGGGGATGGAGATACGCAGTATTTT.

This chain connects TRBV18 to TRBJ2-7; 7 bases are shared with TRBD1. The CDR3 totals 16 residues. Germline assignment: CDR1 KGHSH and CDR2 LQKENI. V gave up 3 bases and J gave up 4 bases; unmatched junction bases: 12. CDR3 protein: CASSPPGQAIFYEQYF. In DNA, the CDR3 is TGTGCCAGCTCACCTCCCGGACAGGCCATCTTTTACGAGCAGTACTTC.

This chain uses TRBV5-4 with TRBJ2-5, with 7 bases matching TRBD2. V lost 0 bases, J lost 4 bases, and 9 bases stayed unmatched. The CDR3 extends over 16 amino acids. Germline V gives CDR1 SGHNT, CDR2 YYREEE (reference sequence). CDR3 DNA: TGTGCCAGCAGCTTGGGGCGGGAGCAAAGAGGAGAGACCCAGTACTTC. This gives the protein CASSLGREQRGETQYF.

The chain carries TRBV4-1 and TRBJ2-2; 8 bases align to TRBD1. CDR1 MGHRA and CDR2 YSYEKL come from the germline V gene. Germline trimming cut 6 bases from V and 0 bases from J; bases unmatched to any gene: 6. This CDR3 has 16 amino acids. Written as DNA, the CDR3 is TGCGCCAGCAGACCCCGACAGGGGCCGAACACCGGGGAGCTGTTTTTT. Translated: CASRPRQGPNTGELFF.

The chain uses TRBV7-9 and TRBJ2-5; D unresolved. Trimming took 1 base from V and 3 from J, leaving 9 bases between them. The CDR3 consists of 14 residues. Per the germline V gene, CDR1 is SEHNR and CDR2 is FQNEAQ (reference sequence). In nucleotides, the CDR3 is TGTGCCAGCAGCTTAGGTATTGGGGAAGAGACCCAGTACTTC. The encoded protein is CASSLGIGEETQYF.

The chain couples TRBV5-1 to TRBJ2-3; 10 bases map to TRBD2. V trimming: 4 bases; J trimming: 4 bases; junction bases outside the gene matches: 6. Germline V gene sequence: CDR1 SGHRS, CDR2 YFSETQ. CDR3 size: 15 residues. CDR3 bases: TGCGCCAGCAGCCTGAGCGGGGGGGCCTCAGATACGCAGTATTTT. As protein: CASSLSGGASDTQYF. The full variable domain, with the rest looked up from reference TRBV5-1 and TRBJ2-3, is KAGVTQTPRYLIKTRGQQVTLSCSPISGHRSVSWYQQTPGQGLQFLFEYFSETQRNKGNFPGRFSGRQFSNSRSEMNVSTLELGDSALYLCASSLSGGASDTQYFGPGTRLTVL.

This chain uses TRBV20-1 with TRBJ2-3; 8 nucleotides agree with TRBD2. V shed 6 bases, J shed 5 bases, and the junction held 1 base outside the gene matches. CDR1 and CDR2 (germline): DFQATT, SNEGSKA (reference sequence). The CDR3 spans 11 residues. The CDR3 region has the DNA TGCAGTGCCGGGGGGGAAGATACGCAGTATTTT. Protein product: CSAGGEDTQYF.

The chain has TRBV6-5 and TRBJ1-2; perhaps TRBD1 as D (5 bases). Germline values: CDR1 MNHEY, CDR2 SVGAGI. The V end lost 1 base, the J end lost 8 bases, and 14 bases lay between the germline ends. The CDR3 is 14 amino acids. The CDR3 region is CASSYFALRGGYTF. The CDR3 DNA reads as TGTGCCAGCAGTTACTTCGCCCTGAGGGGAGGCTACACCTTC.

The chain links TRBV12-5 to TRBJ1-5, with D possibly TRBD1 on 5 matching bases. Germline values: CDR1 LGHNT, CDR2 FRNRAP. Deletions cut 7 bases from V and 5 bases from J, with 12 bases between. CDR3 length equals 13 residues. For the CDR3, the DNA is TGTGCTAGTGCTGGGGGGGTTTATCAGCCCCAGCATTTT. Translating it yields CASAGGVYQPQHF.

The chain employs TRBV2 and TRBJ2-4, with D possibly being TRBD1 or TRBD2 (6 bases each). This CDR3 spans 15 amino acids. Germline assignment: CDR1 SNHLY and CDR2 FYNNEI. The ends were cut back, 11 bases at V and 8 bases at J, with 25 bases in the middle. The CDR3 here is CARRRGVRIEDIQYF. The CDR3 region has the DNA TGTGCCCGGAGGAGGGGGGTTCGGATCGAGGACATTCAGTACTTC.